One and the same sample provided the 3 T cell receptor beta chains below, sequenced in a study of blood T cell repertoires in COVID-19. Some clones are missing from TCRdb's copy, which holds only in-frame ones; the method was immunoSEQ multiplex PCR. The sample comprises roughly 120,000 clones, roughly 90% of which are singletons, and about 1.9% rests with the top ten. The sample consisted of peripheral blood. The receptors shown here come from a man aged 50-60 years with COVID-19, enrolled during active disease.

V is TRBV27 and J is TRBJ2-1; D is unclear. Germline CDR1 reads MNHEY; CDR2 reads SMNVEV (reference sequence). Trimming removed 0 bases from V and 3 bases from J, with 9 bases in between. The CDR3 is 15 amino acids. The CDR3 sequence is CASSLSGSYYNEQFF. The DNA of the CDR3 is TGTGCCAGCAGTTTATCTGGTTCCTACTACAATGAGCAGTTCTTC.

The CDR3 region has the DNA TGTGCCAGCAGCTTGAGACAGGGGCTGGTTGTGGAAGCTTTCTTT. This gives the protein CASSLRQGLVVEAFF. The chain has TRBV7-6 and TRBJ1-1; 8 nucleotides match TRBD1. Germline V gene sequence: CDR1 SGHVS, CDR2 FNYEAQ. CDR3 size: 15 residues. J lost 8 bases, V lost 3 bases, and 11 bases had no gene match.

This clone was detected only a few times. The chain joins TRBV9 to TRBJ1-1, with 11 bases fitting TRBD1. The CDR3 length is 15 residues. J lost 4 bases, V lost 3 bases, and 5 bases had no gene match. Looked up from germline, CDR1 is SGDLS and CDR2 is YYNGEE. The CDR3 loop is CASSGGTGGGTEAFF. The CDR3 DNA reads as TGTGCCAGCAGCGGAGGGACAGGGGGTGGCACTGAAGCTTTCTTT.